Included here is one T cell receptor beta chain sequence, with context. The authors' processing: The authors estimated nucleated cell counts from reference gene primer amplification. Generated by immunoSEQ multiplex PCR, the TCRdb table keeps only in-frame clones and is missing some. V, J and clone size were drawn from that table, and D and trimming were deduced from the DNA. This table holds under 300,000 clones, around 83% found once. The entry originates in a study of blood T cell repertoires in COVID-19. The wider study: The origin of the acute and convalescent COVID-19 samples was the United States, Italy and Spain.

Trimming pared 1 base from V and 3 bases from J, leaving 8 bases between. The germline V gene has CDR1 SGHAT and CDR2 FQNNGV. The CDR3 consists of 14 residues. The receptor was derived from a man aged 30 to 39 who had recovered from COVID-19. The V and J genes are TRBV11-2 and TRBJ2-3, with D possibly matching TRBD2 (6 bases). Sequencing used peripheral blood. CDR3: CASSLGLETDTQYF. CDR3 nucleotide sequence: TGTGCCAGCAGCTTAGGACTAGAGACAGATACGCAGTATTTT. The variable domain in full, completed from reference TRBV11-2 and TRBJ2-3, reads EAGVAQSPRYKIIEKRQSVAFWCNPISGHATLYWYQQILGQGPKLLIQFQNNGVVDDSQLPKDRFSAERLKGVDSTLKIQPAKLEDSAVYLCASSLGLETDTQYFGPGTRLTVL.